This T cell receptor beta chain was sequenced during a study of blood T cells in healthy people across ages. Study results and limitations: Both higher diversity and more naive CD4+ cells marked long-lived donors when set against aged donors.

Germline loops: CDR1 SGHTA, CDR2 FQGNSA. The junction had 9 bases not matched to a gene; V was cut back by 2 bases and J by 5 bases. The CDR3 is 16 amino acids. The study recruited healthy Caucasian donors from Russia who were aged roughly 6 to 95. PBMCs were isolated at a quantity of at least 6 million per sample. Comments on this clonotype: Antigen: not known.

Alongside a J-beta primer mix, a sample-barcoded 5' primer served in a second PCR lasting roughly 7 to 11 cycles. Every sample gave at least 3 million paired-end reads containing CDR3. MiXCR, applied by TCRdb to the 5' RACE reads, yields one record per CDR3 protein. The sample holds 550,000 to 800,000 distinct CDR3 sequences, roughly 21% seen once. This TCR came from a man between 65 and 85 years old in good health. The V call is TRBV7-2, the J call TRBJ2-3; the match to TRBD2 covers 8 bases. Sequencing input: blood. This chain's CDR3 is CASSLTIGLAGDTQYF. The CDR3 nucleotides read TGTGCCAGCAGCTTAACCATAGGGCTAGCGGGAGATACGCAGTATTTT.